This record concerns one T cell receptor beta chain sequence. Authors' analysis steps: Estimated nucleated cell counts came from reference gene primer amplification. Produced via immunoSEQ multiplex PCR; TCRdb's table is partial and in-frame only. Clone size and V and J calls were adopted from that table, with D and trimming inferred from the DNA. Of roughly 220,000 clones listed, about 80% are singletons. The sample is drawn from a study of blood T cell repertoires in COVID-19. The sample comprised peripheral blood. The receptor was isolated from a woman in her thirties who had recovered from COVID-19.

The CDR3 region is CAWSGYYEQYF. CDR3 DNA sequence: TGTGCCTGGAGTGGCTACTACGAGCAGTACTTC. The rearrangement links TRBV30 to TRBJ2-7; no reliable D call. Germline V gene data show CDR1 as GTSNPN and CDR2 as SVGIG (reference sequence). The CDR3 sequence is 11 residues long. Trimming cost V 1 base and J 3 bases, with 4 bases left between them.